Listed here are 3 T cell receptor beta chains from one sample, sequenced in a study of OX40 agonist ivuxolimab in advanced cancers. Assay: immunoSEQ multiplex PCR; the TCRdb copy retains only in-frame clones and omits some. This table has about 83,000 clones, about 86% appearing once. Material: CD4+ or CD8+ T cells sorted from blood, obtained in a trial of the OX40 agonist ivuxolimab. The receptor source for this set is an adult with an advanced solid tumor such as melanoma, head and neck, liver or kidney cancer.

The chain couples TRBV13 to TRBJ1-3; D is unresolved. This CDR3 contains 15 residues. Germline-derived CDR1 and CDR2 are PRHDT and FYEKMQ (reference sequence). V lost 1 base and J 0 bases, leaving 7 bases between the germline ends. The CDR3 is CASSLVPNSGNTIYF. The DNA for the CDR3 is TGTGCCAGCAGCTTAGTTCCTAACTCTGGAAACACCATATATTTT.

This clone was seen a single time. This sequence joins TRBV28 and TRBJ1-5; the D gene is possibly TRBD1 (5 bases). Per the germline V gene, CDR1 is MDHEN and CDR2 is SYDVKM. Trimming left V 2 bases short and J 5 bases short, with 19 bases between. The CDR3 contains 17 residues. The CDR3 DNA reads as TGTGCCAGCAGTTTAGCTATGGGCAGGGTTTACGATCAGCCCCAGCATTTT. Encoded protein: CASSLAMGRVYDQPQHF.

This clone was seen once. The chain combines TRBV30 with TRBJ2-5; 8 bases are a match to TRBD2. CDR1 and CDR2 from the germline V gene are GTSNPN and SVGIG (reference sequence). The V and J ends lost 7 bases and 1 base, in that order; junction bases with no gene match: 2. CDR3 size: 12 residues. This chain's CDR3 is CASGGRQETQYF. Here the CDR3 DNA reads TGTGCCTCGGGGGGGCGCCAAGAGACCCAGTACTTC.